This is a list of T cell receptor beta chains from one sample in a study of T cell repertoires in cytomegalovirus infection. TCRdb reanalysed the reads using MiXCR and keeps one entry per CDR3 protein. Of about 320,000 distinct CDR3 sequences listed, around 9.5% are singletons. The specimen sequenced was PBMCs. The receptors originated from a human donor in good health (CMV status not recorded). Some clones in this sample may be carry-over from other donors' samples. CDR3s include the opening cysteine and the closing phenylalanine or tryptophan. The D gene is left open where the match is weak. Clone size is not always given. Where it is, it says once, few, many or a class for expanded clones.

>TRBV7-2|many|TRBD1|TRBJ2-7
CASSPGGTLANEQYF
TGTGCCAGCAGTCCAGGGGGAACCTTGGCGAACGAGCAGTACTTC
>TRBV7-2|-|-|TRBJ1-3
CASSLGGGQSGNTIYF
TGTGCCAGCAGCTTAGGAGGGGGTCAATCTGGAAACACCATATATTTT
>TRBV9|many|TRBD1|TRBJ2-5
CASSNPRGRSEKTQYF
TGTGCCAGCAGCAACCCGAGGGGGCGGTCGGAAAAGACCCAGTACTTC
>TRBV7-6|many|TRBD2|TRBJ2-3
CASSRPGLAGKVSSTDTQYF
TGTGCCAGCAGCAGGCCGGGACTAGCGGGAAAAGTCTCTAGCACAGATACGCAGTATTTT
>TRBV6-6|-|-|TRBJ1-6
CASSPKGPSSPLHF
TGTGCCAGCAGTCCAAAGGGGCCCAGTTCACCCCTCCACTTT
>TRBV7-6|few|-|TRBJ2-5
CASSKGGRAETQYF
TGTGCCAGCAGCAAGGGGGGGAGAGCGGAGACCCAGTACTTC
>TRBV19|few|-|TRBJ2-3
CASNRRDGTTDTQYF
TGTGCCAGTAACCGGCGGGATGGAACGACAGATACGCAGTATTTT
>TRBV7-6|many|TRBD2|TRBJ2-1
CASSTVGGGWNEQFF
TGTGCCAGCAGCACCGTTGGGGGGGGGTGGAATGAGCAGTTCTTC
>TRBV27|many|-|TRBJ2-7
CASPMQGSSYEQYF
TGTGCCAGCCCGATGCAGGGCAGCTCCTACGAGCAGTACTTC
>TRBV7-3|many|-|TRBJ1-1
CASSKGQNTEAFF
TGTGCCAGCAGCAAGGGGCAGAACACTGAAGCTTTCTTT
>TRBV6-1|-|-|TRBJ1-1
CASSTSDRTTEAFF
TGTGCCAGCAGCACGTCAGATCGGACCACTGAAGCTTTCTTT
>TRBV12-3/TRBV12-4|-|-|TRBJ1-2
CASRNFHSETAYGYTF
TGTGCCAGCAGAAATTTCCACTCCGAGACAGCCTATGGCTACACCTTC
>TRBV9|few|-|TRBJ2-3
CASSVRGVEKYF
TGTGCCAGCAGCGTGAGGGGGGTAGAGAAGTATTTT
>TRBV27|-|-|TRBJ2-3
CASMLILTDTQYF
TGTGCCAGCATGTTGATTTTGACAGATACGCAGTATTTT
>TRBV7-6|many|-|TRBJ1-4
CASSLARTFENEKLFF
TGTGCCAGCAGCTTAGCGCGGACTTTCGAAAATGAAAAACTGTTTTTT
>TRBV20-1|-|-|TRBJ2-1
CSARGQYDYNEQFF
TGCAGTGCTAGGGGGCAATATGACTACAATGAGCAGTTCTTC
>TRBV7-2|few|-|TRBJ1-3
CASSLWGPGNTIYF
TGTGCCAGCAGCTTGTGGGGGCCTGGAAACACCATATATTTT
>TRBV7-3|few|-|TRBJ2-3
CASSQGSGQGQDTQYF
TGTGCCAGCAGCCAGGGGTCCGGCCAGGGGCAAGATACGCAGTATTTT